The entry that follows covers one T cell receptor beta chain sequence. The antigen is unknown. Method: immunoSEQ multiplex PCR; TCRdb's copy keeps in-frame clones and lacks some. Here the sample spans approximately 64,000 clones, over 80% being singletons. V dropped 3 bases and J dropped 5; count of bases not matched to a gene: 6. Germline lookup yields CDR1 SQVTM and CDR2 ANQGSEA. This CDR3 has 14 residues. The data originate from a study of OX40 agonist ivuxolimab in advanced cancers. On the study more broadly: Six ivuxolimab dose levels, 0.01 to 10 mg/kg, were given intravenously every 2 weeks. Earlier anti-PD-1, anti-PD-L1 or anti-CTLA-4 therapy was permitted; roughly 40% had received some.

General study findings and limits: Expanded clones were, on average, more numerous in CD8+ T cells than in CD4+. Partial responders receiving 0.1-3.0 mg/kg showed among the lowest clonal expansion.

The chain couples TRBV29-1 to TRBJ2-2, with TRBD1 matching 7 bases. This receptor was obtained from an adult with an advanced solid tumor such as melanoma, head and neck, liver or kidney cancer. The sequenced sample was CD4+ or CD8+ T cells sorted from blood, obtained in a trial of the OX40 agonist ivuxolimab. In DNA form, the CDR3 reads TGCAGCGTTGACGGAACAGGGGTGACCGGGGAGCTGTTTTTT. Its protein product is CSVDGTGVTGELFF.